This T cell receptor beta chain comes out of a study of T cells after yellow fever vaccination. Of note for this clonotype: The antigen remains unidentified.

Conversion of TCR transcripts into cDNA relied on 5'RACE template switching, which added a universal primer site and UMIs. In TCRdb, the 5' RACE reads were re-called with MiXCR into one record per CDR3 protein. The data hold 610,000 or so distinct CDR3 sequences, with over 9% observed a single time. Study-wide results and limits: Most primary-vaccination clones reappeared after the booster (about 97% CD4, 88% CD8). On re-exposure, the response was weaker but peaked faster, at day 5 versus 15.

The sequencing here drew on PBMCs, taken on the day of the yellow fever booster vaccination. The sequence derives from a man aged 30-40 years who received the YFV17D yellow fever vaccine.

The CDR3 spells CASSHHLAGSSYEQYF. The CDR3 bases are TGTGCCAGCAGCCATCACTTAGCGGGAAGTTCCTACGAGCAGTACTTC. The chain couples TRBV3-1 to TRBJ2-7; 8 bases are a match to TRBD2. The CDR3 consists of 16 residues. V gave up 3 bases and J gave up 1 base; unmatched junction bases: 8. CDR1 is LGHDT, CDR2 YNNKEL, per germline (reference sequence).